Following are 8 T cell receptor beta chains from one sample sequenced in a study of blood T cells in healthy people across ages. It was with a sample-barcoded 5' primer and a J-beta primer mix that a second PCR of about 6 to 11 cycles was run. TCRdb re-called the 5' RACE reads with MiXCR, one entry per CDR3 protein. The repertoire holds approximately 800,000 distinct CDR3 sequences, with 20% to 30% as singletons. This same sample was also part of a study on T cells of mothers and their children.

The sequencing sample was made of blood. All receptors come from a boy aged 5 to 17 in good health.

The chain is built from TRBV4-1 and TRBJ2-1; no definite D call. Per germline, CDR1 MGHRA and CDR2 YSYEKL. The V and J ends lost 1 base and 12 bases respectively, with 10 bases between them. This CDR3 contains 12 residues. CDR3 protein: CASSQVERGQFF. The CDR3 nucleotides are TGCGCCAGCAGCCAAGTGGAACGAGGGCAGTTCTTC.

The V and J genes are TRBV4-2 and TRBJ1-1, with D possibly being TRBD1 (6 bases). This CDR3 region has 13 residues. Trimming removed 1 base from V and 7 bases from J, with 10 bases in between. Per germline, CDR1 LGHNA and CDR2 YNFKEQ. CDR3 protein: CASSQAGASEAFF. The CDR3 DNA reads as TGTGCCAGCAGCCAAGCAGGGGCGAGTGAAGCTTTCTTT.

V is TRBV5-1 and J is TRBJ2-1; tentative D call: TRBD1 (6 bases). This CDR3 has 15 residues. The germline V gene has CDR1 SGHRS and CDR2 YFSETQ. The ends were cut back, 1 base at V and 14 bases at J, with 22 bases in the middle. CDR3 coding DNA: TGCGCCAGCAGCTTGTGGACAGAAGTCGGGAAAGAGGAGTTCTTC. Translating gives CASSLWTEVGKEEFF.

The chain has TRBV20-1 and TRBJ2-5; D gene uncertain. Germline CDR1 reads DFQATT; CDR2 reads SNEGSKA (reference sequence). This CDR3 spans 12 amino acids. Trimming took 3 bases from V and 2 from J, leaving 7 bases between them. The CDR3 DNA reads TGCAGTGCTAGTCTCCTTCAAGAGACCCAGTACTTC. Translation: CSASLLQETQYF.

This clonotype has more than one count but fewer than ten. DNA of the CDR3: TGTGCCAGCTCACCCATAATCGTCCAGCGGGGGGGAAATGAGCAGTTCTTC. Its protein is CASSPIIVQRGGNEQFF. The rearrangement joins TRBV18 to TRBJ2-5; 10 bases align to TRBD2. The assigned J gene may be wrong: the sequence end matches TRBJ2-1 better. There are 17 residues in the CDR3. Germline values: CDR1 KGHSH, CDR2 LQKENI.

The rearrangement uses TRBV6-5 and TRBJ1-3; D remains ambiguous. CDR1 and CDR2 from the germline V gene are MNHEY and SVGAGI. The CDR3 extends over 13 amino acids. Trimming took off 6 bases at V and 0 bases at J, with 6 bases between the two ends. The CDR3 is CASSYDSGNTIYF. The DNA for the CDR3 is TGTGCCAGCAGCTACGACTCTGGAAACACCATATATTTT.

This clonotype was counted ten times or more. The junction does not match germline at one end; this may be a read error. The V and J genes are TRBV5-1 and TRBJ2-7, with 8 positions matching TRBD1. This CDR3 contains 14 residues. Germline-derived CDR1 and CDR2 are SGHRS and YFSETQ. The CDR3 region is CASSLGQGPYEQYF. In nucleotides, the CDR3 is TGTGCCAGCAGCTTAGGACAGGGTCCCTACGAGCAGTACTTC.

The chain couples TRBV5-1 to TRBJ1-2; D might be TRBD1 (5 bases). This CDR3 has 15 residues. Germline CDR1 is SGHRS and CDR2 is YFSETQ. V lost 0 bases, J lost 5 bases, and 14 bases lay in between. The CDR3 bases are TGCGCCAGCAGCTTGGGACAGACCTCGGGGTATGGCTACACCTTC. It encodes CASSLGQTSGYGYTF.